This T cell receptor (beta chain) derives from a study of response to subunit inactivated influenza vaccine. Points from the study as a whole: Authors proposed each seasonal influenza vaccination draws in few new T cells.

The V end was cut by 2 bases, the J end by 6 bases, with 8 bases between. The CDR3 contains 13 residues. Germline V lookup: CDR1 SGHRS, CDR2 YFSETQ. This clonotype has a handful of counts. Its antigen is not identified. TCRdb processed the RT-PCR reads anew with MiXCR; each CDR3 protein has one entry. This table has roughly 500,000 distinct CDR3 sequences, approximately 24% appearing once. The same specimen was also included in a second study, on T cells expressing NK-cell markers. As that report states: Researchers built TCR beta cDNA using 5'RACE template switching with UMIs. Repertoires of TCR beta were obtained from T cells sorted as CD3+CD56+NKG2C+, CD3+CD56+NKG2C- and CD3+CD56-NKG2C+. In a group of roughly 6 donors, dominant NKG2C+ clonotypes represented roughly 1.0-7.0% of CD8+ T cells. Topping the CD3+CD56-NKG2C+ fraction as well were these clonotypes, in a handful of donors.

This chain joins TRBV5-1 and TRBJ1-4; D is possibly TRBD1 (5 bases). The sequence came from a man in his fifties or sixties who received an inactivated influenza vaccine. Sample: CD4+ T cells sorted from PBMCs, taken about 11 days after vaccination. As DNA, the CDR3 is TGCGCCAGCAGCTTCCGAGGGGATGAAAAACTGTTTTTT. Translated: CASSFRGDEKLFF. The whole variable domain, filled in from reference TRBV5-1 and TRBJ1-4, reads KAGVTQTPRYLIKTRGQQVTLSCSPISGHRSVSWYQQTPGQGLQFLFEYFSETQRNKGNFPGRFSGRQFSNSRSEMNVSTLELGDSALYLCASSFRGDEKLFFGSGTQLSVL.